Below, 19 T cell receptor beta chains from the same sample are listed, as sequenced in a study of siplizumab effects on memory and regulatory T cells. Assay: immunoSEQ multiplex PCR; the TCRdb copy retains only in-frame clones and omits some. The profile covers about 27,000 clones, with about 79% appearing a single time and around a quarter taken by the ten largest. Input material: memory CD4+ T cells sorted from blood. The receptors derive from a human donor in good health.

Only one count was recorded for this clone. The V and J genes are TRBV4-2 and TRBJ2-1, with D perhaps TRBD1 (6 bases). Germline assignment: CDR1 LGHNA and CDR2 YNFKEQ. Trimming took off 0 bases at V and 8 bases at J, with 14 bases between the two ends. The length of the CDR3 is 15 residues. The CDR3 sequence is CASSQDGQGWDEQFF. The CDR3 DNA is TGTGCCAGCAGCCAAGATGGGCAGGGGTGGGATGAGCAGTTCTTC.

V gene TRBV18 combines with J gene TRBJ2-2; D perhaps matches TRBD1 (5 bases). The CDR3 is 16 amino acids. V shed 2 bases and J shed 2 bases, with 12 bases lying between them. The germline CDR1 and CDR2 sequences are KGHSH and LQKENI. The CDR3 loop reads CASSPRQLSNTGELFF. In DNA form, the CDR3 reads TGTGCCAGCTCACCAAGACAGCTGTCTAACACCGGGGAGCTGTTTTTT.

A single count supports this clone. This rearrangement joins TRBV5-1 to TRBJ1-4; 9 bases map to TRBD1. Per germline, CDR1 SGHRS and CDR2 YFSETQ. CDR3 length: 14 amino acids. The J segment lost 6 bases and the V segment lost 2 bases, leaving 2 bases of the junction unmatched. The CDR3 loop reads CASSLDRGDEKLFF. CDR3 nucleotide sequence: TGCGCCAGCAGCTTAGACAGGGGGGATGAAAAACTGTTTTTT.

Concerning this clone itself: A much larger clonotype is one base distant, so this may be a read error. Other DNA sequences from this sample encode an identical CDR3 as well. This rearrangement joins TRBV6-6 to TRBJ2-2, with a tentative D call TRBD2 (5 bases). The V gene lost 6 bases and the J gene lost 5 bases, with 13 bases spanning the gap. CDR3 length equals 14 residues. The germline V gene has CDR1 MNHNY and CDR2 SVGAGI (reference sequence). The CDR3 region has the DNA TGTGCCAGCAGCTTCACTGGGGAGACCGGGGAGCTGTTTTTT. The encoded protein is CASSFTGETGELFF.

This rearrangement joins TRBV21-1 to TRBJ1-2; TRBD1 is the table's D call, not checked against the DNA. TRBV21-1 is reported as a pseudogene. The CDR3 covers 17 residues. In nucleotides, the CDR3 is TGTGCCAGCAGCAACCCGGGACAGGCCACAGATAACTATGGCTACACCTTC. The encoded protein is CASSNPGQATDNYGYTF.

The genes are TRBV6-5 and TRBJ1-1, with TRBD1 matching over 7 bases. V trimming: 2 bases; J trimming: 0 bases; junction bases outside the gene matches: 0. The CDR3 has 14 residues. The V gene's germline CDR1 is MNHEY and CDR2 SVGAGI. CDR3 in amino acids: CASSYGTVNTEAFF. The CDR3, as DNA: TGTGCCAGCAGTTACGGGACAGTGAACACTGAAGCTTTCTTT.

This clone has a handful of counts. CDR3 loop: CASSKDRGRNTEAFF. In nucleotides, the CDR3 is TGTGCCAGCAGCAAGGACAGGGGAAGAAACACTGAAGCTTTCTTT. This sequence joins TRBV7-8 and TRBJ1-1; TRBD1 matches 9 bases. Trimming cost V 5 bases and J 2 bases; bases outside gene matches: 6. CDR3 length: 15 amino acids. Germline values: CDR1 SGHVS, CDR2 FQNEAQ.

The chain employs TRBV7-3 and TRBJ2-5; the D gene is possibly TRBD1 (5 bases). CDR1 and CDR2 from the germline V gene are SGHTA and FQGTGA. The V end was cut by 6 bases, the J end by 5 bases, with 13 bases between. This CDR3 comprises 13 residues. CDR3 in amino acids: CASSPQGWETQYF. The CDR3 bases are TGTGCCAGCAGTCCCCAGGGATGGGAGACCCAGTACTTC. The entire variable domain, with the rest obtained from reference TRBV7-3 and TRBJ2-5, is as follows: GAGVSQTPSNKVTEKGKYVELRCDPISGHTALYWYRQSLGQGPEFLIYFQGTGAADDSGLPNDRFFAVRPEGSVSTLKIQRTERGDSAVYLCASSPQGWETQYFGPGTRLLVL.

As regards this clone: Other DNA sequences from this sample encode an identical CDR3 as well. The chain has TRBV4-1 and TRBJ2-2, with 14 positions matching TRBD2. This CDR3 is 18 amino acids long. Germline-derived CDR1 and CDR2 are MGHRA and YSYEKL. J was trimmed by 5 bases and V by 1 base; bases with no gene match: 6. The DNA of the CDR3 is TGCGCCAGCAGCCAAGGGGGACTAGCGGGAGTGGGAACCGGGGAGCTGTTTTTT. Its protein product is CASSQGGLAGVGTGELFF.

V usage is TRBV5-8 and J usage is TRBJ1-5; 8 nucleotides align to TRBD1. Germline loops: CDR1 SGHTS, CDR2 YDEGEE. The CDR3 runs 14 residues. V was clipped by 4 bases and J by 4 bases; unmatched bases: 4. CDR3 residues: CASSLQGANQPQHF. The CDR3 region has the DNA TGTGCCAGCAGCCTCCAGGGGGCAAATCAGCCCCAGCATTTT.

The chain uses TRBV7-9 and TRBJ1-1; D ambiguous. CDR1 and CDR2 from the germline V gene are SEHNR and FQNEAQ (reference sequence). The CDR3 consists of 15 residues. Deletions cut 2 bases from V and 4 bases from J, with 14 bases between. In DNA form, the CDR3 reads TGTGCCAGCAGCTTAAAATTCCCCTTAGGCACTGAAGCTTTCTTT. It translates to CASSLKFPLGTEAFF. Using reference TRBV7-9 and TRBJ1-1 for the parts outside the CDR3, the full variable domain is DTGVSQNPRHKITKRGQNVTFRCDPISEHNRLYWYRQTLGQGPEFLTYFQNEAQLEKSRLLSDRFSAERPKGSFSTLEIQRTEQGDSAMYLCASSLKFPLGTEAFFGQGTRLTVV.

This chain connects TRBV4-2 to TRBJ1-1; TRBD1 matches at 8 bases. V was pared by 4 bases and J by 0 bases, with 4 bases of the junction left unmatched. The CDR3 covers 15 residues. Germline V lookup: CDR1 LGHNA, CDR2 YNFKEQ. DNA for the CDR3: TGTGCCAGCAGCCCAGGGACAGGCTTGAACACTGAAGCTTTCTTT. Translation: CASSPGTGLNTEAFF.

The chain carries TRBV4-2 and TRBJ2-5; D remains unclear. Trimming pared 3 bases from V and 2 bases from J, leaving 16 bases between. The CDR3 runs 16 residues. Germline V lookup: CDR1 LGHNA, CDR2 YNFKEQ. CDR3 coding DNA: TGTGCCAGCAGCCATAGACACGCCGAGCCTCAAGAGACCCAGTACTTC. As protein: CASSHRHAEPQETQYF.

V usage is TRBV6-6 and J usage is TRBJ1-5; 8 bases align to TRBD1. Trimming cost V 6 bases and J 7 bases; bases outside gene matches: 8. CDR3 length: 14 amino acids. Germline values: CDR1 MNHNY, CDR2 SVGAGI (reference sequence). The CDR3 DNA follows: TGTGCCAGCAGCTATACAGGGGGAGGACAGCCCCAGCATTTT. This gives the protein CASSYTGGGQPQHF.

The V and J genes are TRBV19 and TRBJ1-1; tentatively, D is TRBD1 (5 bases). CDR3 size: 15 residues. Germline CDR1 reads LNHDA; CDR2 reads SQIVND (reference sequence). V lost 6 bases to trimming and J lost 5 bases, with 19 bases between them. The CDR3 DNA follows: TGTGCCAGTAGGAGCTCGGGGGTGAAGGGTACTGAAGCTTTCTTT. Translation: CASRSSGVKGTEAFF.

The genes are TRBV19 and TRBJ1-5; TRBD1 matches at 12 bases. Per germline, CDR1 LNHDA and CDR2 SQIVND (reference sequence). This CDR3 contains 15 residues. Trimming cost V 6 bases and J 1 base; bases outside gene matches: 1. The DNA for the CDR3 is TGTGCCAGTAGGGGACAGGGGGCAAGCAATCAGCCCCAGCATTTT. Protein sequence: CASRGQGASNQPQHF.

The chain carries TRBV6-5 and TRBJ2-3; 8 nucleotides align to TRBD1. The CDR3 is 13 amino acids. Unmatched junction bases numbered 4, after V lost 6 bases and J lost 5 bases. CDR1 and CDR2 from the germline V gene are MNHEY and SVGAGI. As DNA, the CDR3 is TGTGCCAGCAGGGTCAGGGGGCGAGATACGCAGTATTTT. This translates into CASRVRGRDTQYF.

The chain couples TRBV9 to TRBJ1-5; a possible D gene is TRBD1 (6 bases). The V gene lost 0 bases and the J gene lost 6 bases, with 16 bases spanning the gap. This CDR3 contains 16 residues. Germline V CDR1 and CDR2: SGDLS, YYNGEE. CDR3 bases: TGTGCCAGCAGCGTAGATCTTGGACAGTTTAGTCAGCCCCAGCATTTT. Amino acids: CASSVDLGQFSQPQHF.

With regard to this clone: Germline is not matched at one junction end, which may reflect a read error. The chain couples TRBV10-3 to TRBJ2-7; 11 bases map to TRBD2. Germline V gives CDR1 ENHRY, CDR2 SYGVKD. CDR3 length equals 13 residues. The CDR3, as DNA: TGTGTCATCAAAACTAGCGGGAGCTACGAGCAGTACTTC. Its protein is CVIKTSGSYEQYF.